The clone carrying this TCR beta chain has a count of ten or more. CDR1 and CDR2 (germline): MNHEY, SVGEGT. V lost 2 bases and J lost 9, with 11 bases in between. CDR3 length: 13 amino acids. The definition of stable Graves' hyperthyroidism was no ophthalmopathy progression within 18 months. Diagnoses rested on clinical symptoms, serum thyroxine and TRAb, thyroid ultrasound and orbital computed tomography. From roughly 9.2 ml of fresh peripheral blood, PBMCs were isolated. This sample stems from a study of T cells in Graves' hyperthyroidism and ophthalmopathy. On the study more broadly: At the time of initial diagnosis and before any treatment, peripheral blood was collected.

RNA transcripts yielded amplified TCR beta CDR3 regions. First-round RT-PCR targeting the TCR CDR3 was performed with the HTBI primer set. TCRdb re-called the multiplex PCR reads through MiXCR, storing one row per CDR3 protein. The sample has about 290,000 distinct CDR3 sequences; roughly 17% are singletons. The sample consisted of blood. The sequence came from a man under 40 with Graves' hyperthyroidism. V and J are TRBV6-2 or TRBV6-3 and TRBJ2-1; D is ambiguous. CDR3: CASSYIQVGEQFF. DNA of the CDR3: TGTGCCAGCAGTTACATCCAGGTTGGTGAGCAGTTCTTC.